The 6 T cell receptor beta chains below come from one sample, sequenced in a study of blood T cells in healthy people across ages. Primers used in a second PCR of about 6 to 11 cycles were a sample-barcoded 5' primer and a J-beta primer mix. TCRdb called the 5' RACE reads again in MiXCR, with one record for every CDR3 protein. This sample has about 1.4 million distinct CDR3 sequences, with approximately 60% found just once. The sequenced sample was blood. These receptors were taken from a young man in good health.

This clonotype has only a few counts. V usage is TRBV12-3 or TRBV12-4 and J usage is TRBJ2-1; TRBD1 might be the D (6 bases). Trimming left V 3 bases short and J 9 bases short, with 24 bases between. The CDR3 extends over 17 amino acids. The CDR3 DNA sequence: TGTGCCAGCAGTTTCAGGCTCCAGTTAAAGGTACAGGGTGAGCAGTTCTTC. This translates into CASSFRLQLKVQGEQFF.

The chain employs TRBV6-1 and TRBJ2-1, with D uncertain. Germline lookup yields CDR1 MNHNS and CDR2 SASEGT. The CDR3 contains 14 residues. The V and J ends lost 7 bases and 0 bases respectively, with 10 bases between them. The CDR3 coding sequence is TGTGCCAGCATGGGTTGGGCCTCCTACAATGAGCAGTTCTTC. Residues: CASMGWASYNEQFF.

The V gene is TRBV5-1, the J gene TRBJ2-1; possibly TRBD2 for D (5 bases). Per germline, CDR1 SGHRS and CDR2 YFSETQ. The V gene lost 4 bases and the J gene lost 10 bases, with 15 bases spanning the gap. The CDR3 covers 13 residues. CDR3 residues: CASSRPGSYEQFF. The CDR3 DNA follows: TGCGCCAGCAGCCGCCCGGGGAGCTACGAGCAGTTCTTC.

This clonotype has ten or more counts. The V gene is TRBV20-1, the J gene TRBJ2-3; the D is unclear. The length of the CDR3 is 13 residues. CDR1 is DFQATT and CDR2 is SNEGSKA in the germline V gene (reference sequence). V was cut by 0 bases and J by 4 bases, with 8 bases left in between. CDR3 DNA sequence: TGCAGTGCTAGAGAGGGCGGCGCAGATACGCAGTATTTT. It translates to CSAREGGADTQYF.

This clonotype was seen just once. J is TRBJ2-1 and V is TRBV10-2; no reliable D call. The CDR3 extends over 17 amino acids. With 2 bases removed from V and 6 bases from J, the gap between germline ends came to 20 bases. Per the germline V gene, CDR1 is WSHSY and CDR2 is SAAADI. The CDR3 loop is CASSEHRSDRLGNEQFF. CDR3 coding DNA: TGCGCCAGCAGTGAGCATAGAAGCGACCGGTTAGGCAATGAGCAGTTCTTC.

The chain couples TRBV29-1 to TRBJ2-1; 11 bases line up with TRBD1. The CDR3 consists of 13 residues. The V gene end was trimmed by 7 bases and the J gene end by 6 bases; junction bases not matched to a gene: 5. The germline V gene encodes CDR1 SQVTM and CDR2 ANQGSEA. The CDR3 protein is CSAGTGGGNEQFF. The CDR3 bases are TGCAGCGCCGGGACAGGGGGGGGCAATGAGCAGTTCTTC.